Listed below are T cell receptor beta chains from one sample, sequenced in a study of T-cell memory formation after mild COVID-19. TCRdb analysed the 5' RACE reads with MiXCR anew, one entry per CDR3 protein. The sample contains under 300,000 distinct CDR3 sequences, around 15% of which appear only once. The sample taken for sequencing was PBMCs or a T cell subset sorted from them (not recorded which). These TCRs come from a man aged 18 to 29 who had mild COVID-19 (a few samples of this study predate the infection). Cell type and time point are not known. Both conserved end residues are part of each CDR3. The D gene is left open where the match is weak. Expanded clones get a size class; other rows say once, few or many, or leave the size out.

- | - | TRBJ2-6 | TRBV6-6 | TGTGCCAGCAGATCCCGGGGTGAGCGGCCTGGGGCCAACGTCCTGACTTTC | CASRSRGERPGANVLTF
- | few | TRBJ2-1 | TRBV7-2 | TGTGCCAGCAGCACAAGTGGGACAAACGCCTACAATGAGCAGTTCTTC | CASSTSGTNAYNEQFF
- | few | TRBJ2-7 | TRBV7-2 | TGTGCCAGCAGCCCCGGAGGAGTCTACGAGCAGTACTTC | CASSPGGVYEQYF
TRBD1 | - | TRBJ1-1 | TRBV7-9 | TGTGCCAGCAGCCCTATACAGGGGAGTAGCACTGAAGCTTTCTTT | CASSPIQGSSTEAFF
TRBD1 | - | TRBJ1-5 | TRBV6-8 | TGTGCCAGCAGTTACCCCACCGGGACAGCGACGGACCAGCCCCAGCATTTT | CASSYPTGTATDQPQHF
- | - | TRBJ2-3 | TRBV5-4 | TGTGCCAGCAGCTCGACTGAACAGGCGCAGTATTTT | CASSSTEQAQYF
TRBD1 | - | TRBJ2-1 | TRBV5-1 | TGCGCCAGCAGCTTAAAAACAGGGGGCTGGAATGAGCAGTTCTTC | CASSLKTGGWNEQFF
- | few | TRBJ2-1 | TRBV4-3 | TGCGCCAGCAGCCAAGGTTTTGAGTCCAGTAATGAGCAGTTCTTC | CASSQGFESSNEQFF
- | many | TRBJ2-1 | TRBV5-1 | TGTGCCAGCAGCTTAGTCGGGAGCTCCTACAATGAGCAGTTCTTC | CASSLVGSSYNEQFF
- | - | TRBJ2-2 | TRBV3-1 | TGTGCCAGCAGCCAAGTAGGGGGGCTCACCGGGGAGCTGTTTTTT | CASSQVGGLTGELFF
TRBD1 | few | TRBJ2-7 | TRBV5-1 | TGCGCCAGCAGCCAGGGACAGCCTAACGAGCAGTACTTC | CASSQGQPNEQYF
- | many | TRBJ2-2 | TRBV29-1 | TGCAGCGTTGATTTCATGAACACCGGGGAGCTGTTTTTT | CSVDFMNTGELFF
- | - | TRBJ2-5 | TRBV7-3 | TGTGCCAGCAGCCAGGGTCAAGGGCGAGAGACCCAGTACTTC | CASSQGQGRETQYF
TRBD2 | few | TRBJ2-3 | TRBV28 | TGTGCCAGCAGCCCGGGGGGGCTCAGAACAGATACGCAGTATTTT | CASSPGGLRTDTQYF
TRBD1 | - | TRBJ2-6 | TRBV6-6 | TGTGCCAGCAGTTATCAGGGGGCCGCCTCTGGGGCCAACGTCCTGACTTTC | CASSYQGAASGANVLTF
- | - | TRBJ2-2 | TRBV7-2 | TGTGCCAGCAGCTTAGTACAAACCGGGGAGCTGTTTTTT | CASSLVQTGELFF
- | - | TRBJ2-2 | TRBV7-3 | TGTGCCAGCAGCCGGGTGGGGCAGAACACCGGGGAGCTGTTTTTT | CASSRVGQNTGELFF
- | once | TRBJ2-1 | TRBV20-1 | TGCAGTGCTGGGCCGGGACGGCTTAGGAATGAGCAGTTCTTC | CSAGPGRLRNEQFF
- | - | TRBJ2-5 | TRBV10-3 | TGTGCCAGTAAAAAACAGGGTGAAGAGACCCAGTACTTC | CASKKQGEETQYF
TRBD1 | - | TRBJ2-4 | TRBV9 | TGTGCCAGCAGCCCTCCACAGGGGTCCAAAAACATTCAGTACTTC | CASSPPQGSKNIQYF
TRBD1 | - | TRBJ2-2 | TRBV6-1 | TGTGCCAGCAGCTACAGGGGGAGGACCGGGGAGCTGTTTTTT | CASSYRGRTGELFF
TRBD2 | few | TRBJ2-1 | TRBV7-3 | TGTGCCAGCAGCCGGACTAGCGAGCATTACAATGAGCAGTTCTTC | CASSRTSEHYNEQFF
TRBD2 | few | TRBJ2-5 | TRBV12-3/TRBV12-4 | TGTGCCAGCAGTTTAGGATTAGCGGGGGTCCAAGAGACCCAGTACTTC | CASSLGLAGVQETQYF
TRBD2 | - | TRBJ2-5 | TRBV5-6 | TGTGCCAGCAGCTTGGCCCCTAGCGGGGAGACCCAGTACTTC | CASSLAPSGETQYF
TRBD1 | - | TRBJ1-1 | TRBV19 | TGTGCCAGTAGTATTCAGGGGGGCACTGAAGCTTTCTTT | CASSIQGGTEAFF
- | - | TRBJ2-7 | TRBV13 | TGTGCCAGCAGCCCTCGGGGGCCCCGATCCTACGAGCAGTACTTC | CASSPRGPRSYEQYF
TRBD2 | few | TRBJ2-3 | TRBV7-8 | TGTGCCAGCAAACTAGCGGGAGATACGCAGTATTTT | CASKLAGDTQYF
- | - | TRBJ2-1 | TRBV5-1 | TGCGCCAGCAGCTTTCAATCAGCGGACAATGAGCAGTTCTTC | CASSFQSADNEQFF
- | - | TRBJ2-5 | TRBV27 | TGTGCCAGCAAATCAGGGGGGCAGGAGACCCAGTACTTC | CASKSGGQETQYF
TRBD1 | few | TRBJ1-5 | TRBV4-1 | TGCGCCAGCAGCCAAGATCCAGGGGGACAGATACAATGGCCCCAGCATTTT | CASSQDPGGQIQWPQHF
- | few | TRBJ1-5 | TRBV6-2/TRBV6-3 | TGTGCCAGCAGTTACGACCGCGCCCCGGGGGGGCCTTGGCCCCAGCATTTT | CASSYDRAPGGPWPQHF
- | - | TRBJ1-3 | TRBV5-1 | TGCGCCAGCAGCTCGTATCCAGGGGCGTTCTCTGGAAACACCATATATTTT | CASSSYPGAFSGNTIYF
- | - | TRBJ1-1 | TRBV7-2 | TGTGCCAGCAGCTCTACCGGGACAAGCACTGAAGCTTTCTTT | CASSSTGTSTEAFF
TRBD1 | - | TRBJ1-5 | TRBV6-6 | TGTGCCAGCAGTTCGTCCCGGGACAGGGGGACTCGCAATCAGCCCCAGCATTTT | CASSSSRDRGTRNQPQHF
TRBD2 | few | TRBJ2-1 | TRBV7-6 | TGTGCCAGCAGCCACCGGCTAGCGGGGGCCAATGAGCAGTTCTTC | CASSHRLAGANEQFF
TRBD1 | - | TRBJ1-4 | TRBV5-5 | TGTGCCAGCAGCACGCCGACAGGGACGGGGGAAAAACTGTTTTTT | CASSTPTGTGEKLFF
- | many | TRBJ2-1 | TRBV7-2 | TGTGCCAGCAGCCCGTACATGGGGAATTCCAATGAGCAGTTCTTC | CASSPYMGNSNEQFF
- | many | TRBJ2-2 | TRBV7-2 | TGTGCCAGCAGCCCGGACAGTAGGGCCGGGGAGCTGTTTTTT | CASSPDSRAGELFF
- | - | TRBJ1-1 | TRBV3-1 | TGTGCCAGCAGCCAAGAGGTAGCGGTAGCTTTCTTT | CASSQEVAVAFF
- | - | TRBJ2-2 | TRBV15 | TGTGCCACCAGCAGAGAGGGGACGGAGCTGTTTTTT | CATSREGTELFF
- | few | TRBJ1-5 | TRBV5-5 | TGTGCCAGCAGCTTGGGATCTTACTGGGCCAATCAGCCCCAGCATTTT | CASSLGSYWANQPQHF
TRBD2 | - | TRBJ2-7 | TRBV12-3/TRBV12-4 | TGTGCCAGCAGCCGACTAGCGGGGGCCGAGCAGTACTTC | CASSRLAGAEQYF
TRBD1 | many | TRBJ2-2 | TRBV20-1 | TGCAGTGCCAACAGCCGACAGGGGCCCGGGGAGCTGTTTTTT | CSANSRQGPGELFF